The rows below give T cell receptor beta chains drawn from one sample of a study of blood T cell repertoires in COVID-19. Sequencing used immunoSEQ multiplex PCR; TCRdb keeps in-frame clones, though not all of them. This table has 200,000 or so clones, around 77% appearing once. The sequenced sample was peripheral blood. These TCRs come from a man in his fifties or sixties with active or convalescent COVID-19. The CDR3 runs from the conserved cysteine through the conserved F or W. D genes are given only for firm matches. The size field is filled for only some rows; it gives once, few, many or a size class.

>.|TRBV5-4|TRBJ1-1|.
CASSPPGRRADTEAFF
TGTGCCAGCAGCCCCCCGGGTCGCAGAGCTGACACTGAAGCTTTCTTT
>TRBD1|TRBV28|TRBJ2-5|.
CASTKPSGGQGSETQYF
TGTGCCAGCACCAAACCCTCTGGGGGACAGGGTTCGGAGACCCAGTACTTC
>TRBD2|TRBV7-3|TRBJ2-7|many
CASSFPLAGVRYEQYF
TGTGCCAGCAGCTTCCCCCTGGCGGGAGTAAGGTACGAGCAGTACTTC
>.|TRBV5-1|TRBJ2-5|.
CASSFEGRKETQYF
TGCGCCAGCAGCTTTGAGGGTCGTAAAGAGACCCAGTACTTC
>TRBD1|TRBV6-2/TRBV6-3|TRBJ1-2|once
CASSARTGDNYGYTF
TGTGCCAGCAGTGCAAGGACAGGGGATAACTATGGCTACACCTTC
>.|TRBV11-3|TRBJ2-2|.
CASSKRQSNTGELFF
TGTGCCAGCAGCAAACGACAGTCGAACACCGGGGAGCTGTTTTTT
>TRBD2|TRBV19|TRBJ2-5|.
CASSMASGNQETQYF
TGTGCCAGTAGTATGGCTAGCGGGAATCAAGAGACCCAGTACTTC
>.|TRBV2|TRBJ1-4|.
CASSERAFGEKLFF
TGTGCCAGCAGTGAGAGGGCTTTTGGGGAAAAACTGTTTTTT
>.|TRBV12-3/TRBV12-4|TRBJ1-2|.
CASSQTGRAGYTF
TGTGCCAGCAGTCAGACAGGCCGAGCGGGCTACACCTTC
>.|TRBV18|TRBJ2-3|.
CASSPPNKLTDTQYF
TGTGCCAGCTCACCACCGAATAAGCTCACAGATACGCAGTATTTT
>.|TRBV23-1|TRBJ1-2|.
CASSPPPHRGYTF
TGCGCCAGCAGTCCCCCCCCACACCGTGGCTACACCTTC
>TRBD1|TRBV27|TRBJ2-7|.
CASRRGDRYLYEQYF
TGTGCCAGCCGTAGGGGGGACAGGTACTTATACGAGCAGTACTTC
>.|TRBV7-8|TRBJ2-6|many
CASSLGGTGANVLTF
TGTGCCAGCAGCTTAGGGGGCACTGGGGCCAACGTCCTGACTTTC
>TRBD2|TRBV28|TRBJ2-7|.
CASRGGLAGLQHSYEQYF
TGTGCCAGCAGAGGCGGACTAGCGGGCCTCCAACACTCCTACGAGCAGTACTTC
>.|TRBV7-6|TRBJ1-1|.
CASSLSPEGVTEAFF
TGTGCCAGCAGTTTATCCCCTGAGGGGGTCACTGAAGCTTTCTTT
>.|TRBV21-1|TRBJ2-3|few
CASFRTGWGRSDTQYF
TGTGCCAGCTTTAGGACAGGCTGGGGGCGATCCGATACGCAGTATTTT
>TRBD2|TRBV3-1/TRBV3-2|TRBJ2-7|.
CASSQVSRLAGEQYF
TGTGCCAGCAGCCAAGTCAGTAGGCTAGCGGGGGAGCAGTACTTC
>.|TRBV2|TRBJ2-2|.
CASSPPQGSNTGELFF
TGTGCCAGCAGTCCCCCCCAGGGGTCGAACACCGGGGAGCTGTTTTTT
>.|TRBV9|TRBJ2-1|.
CASSALPGSYNEQFF
TGTGCCAGCAGCGCTTTACCCGGCTCCTACAATGAGCAGTTCTTC
>.|TRBV28|TRBJ1-3|.
CASSPQRPGNTIYF
TGTGCCAGCAGCCCTCAGCGTCCTGGAAACACCATATATTTT
>TRBD1|TRBV28|TRBJ2-7|.
CASSSPRQGREEQYF
TGTGCCAGCAGTTCACCCCGACAGGGCCGTGAAGAGCAGTACTTC
>TRBD1|TRBV10-3|TRBJ2-7|.
CATQRTGGAGEQYF
TGTGCCACCCAAAGGACAGGGGGCGCGGGCGAGCAGTACTTC
>.|TRBV6-2/TRBV6-3|TRBJ2-2|.
CASSYPAGELFF
TGTGCCAGCAGTTATCCCGCCGGGGAGCTGTTTTTT
>.|TRBV7-3|TRBJ2-7|.
CASSFSATYEQYF
TGTGCCAGCAGCTTCTCAGCGACTTACGAGCAGTACTTC
>.|TRBV2|TRBJ2-7|.
CASLFPDRTIVEQYF
TGTGCCAGCCTCTTCCCGGACAGGACTATAGTCGAGCAGTACTTC
>TRBD1|TRBV7-9|TRBJ1-5|.
CASSLYLGQGARGDQPQHF
TGTGCCAGCAGCTTATATTTGGGACAGGGGGCGCGAGGGGATCAGCCCCAGCATTTT
>TRBD1|TRBV27|TRBJ2-7|few
CASSPGTAYEQYF
TGTGCCAGCAGTCCCGGGACAGCCTACGAGCAGTACTTC
>.|TRBV18|TRBJ2-7|.
CASSPLILVEQYF
TGTGCCAGCTCACCACTTATACTTGTGGAGCAGTACTTC
>TRBD1|TRBV6-5|TRBJ2-7|.
CASSYEPGQAGEQYF
TGTGCCAGCAGTTACGAGCCGGGACAGGCGGGGGAGCAGTACTTC
>TRBD1|TRBV27|TRBJ2-7|few
CASSLEGQAYYEQYF
TGTGCCAGCAGTTTAGAGGGACAGGCTTACTACGAGCAGTACTTC
>TRBD1|TRBV4-2|TRBJ1-5|.
CASSQEGTGYQPQHF
TGTGCCAGCAGCCAAGAGGGGACAGGGTACCAGCCCCAGCATTTT
>.|TRBV7-2|TRBJ2-1|.
CASSSTRYYNEQFF
TGTGCCAGCAGCTCGACAAGATACTACAATGAGCAGTTCTTC
>.|TRBV5-1|TRBJ2-2|.
CASSWQGYTGELFF
TGCGCCAGCAGCTGGCAGGGTTATACCGGGGAGCTGTTTTTT
>.|TRBV11-2|TRBJ1-1|.
CASSRNIGVTEAFF
TGTGCCAGCAGCCGAAATATCGGGGTGACTGAAGCTTTCTTT
>.|TRBV9|TRBJ2-2|few
CASSVVGGGHGELFF
TGTGCCAGCAGCGTAGTTGGGGGAGGACACGGGGAGCTGTTTTTT
>.|TRBV14|TRBJ1-2|.
CASSQPIGLGGYTF
TGTGCCAGCAGCCAGCCCATCGGACTGGGGGGCTACACCTTC
>.|TRBV5-1|TRBJ2-3|.
CASSLGASDTQYF
TGCGCCAGCAGCTTGGGGGCTAGCGATACGCAGTATTTT
>TRBD1|TRBV5-6|TRBJ2-7|.
CASSYMTGSGAYEQYF
TGTGCCAGCAGCTACATGACAGGGAGTGGGGCCTACGAGCAGTACTTC
>.|TRBV6-6|TRBJ1-2|.
CASSYLKNRDHYGYTF
TGTGCCAGCAGTTACCTGAAAAACAGGGATCACTATGGCTACACCTTC
>.|TRBV9|TRBJ1-3|.
CASSANVGGTGNTIYF
TGTGCCAGCAGCGCGAACGTGGGGGGAACGGGAAACACCATATATTTT
>.|TRBV18|TRBJ1-6|.
CASSPESGRGPGDSPLHF
TGTGCCAGCTCACCAGAGAGCGGGAGAGGGCCGGGGGATTCACCCCTCCACTTT
>.|TRBV6-4|TRBJ1-1|.
CASSDRQNTEAFF
TGTGCCAGCAGTGATAGACAGAACACTGAAGCTTTCTTT
>.|TRBV7-2|TRBJ1-2|.
CASSFLGGNYGYTF
TGTGCCAGCAGCTTCCTGGGAGGGAACTATGGCTACACCTTC
>TRBD1|TRBV7-6|TRBJ1-3|few
CASSSGQVLSGNTIYF
TGTGCCAGCAGCTCTGGACAGGTACTCTCTGGAAACACCATATATTTT
>TRBD2|TRBV5-4|TRBJ2-1|once
CASSLRTSGKDEQFF
TGTGCCAGCAGCCTAAGGACTAGCGGGAAGGATGAGCAGTTCTTC
>TRBD2|TRBV16|TRBJ2-1|.
CASRQSLAGDGYNEQFF
TGTGCCAGCAGACAGAGCCTAGCGGGAGATGGGTACAATGAGCAGTTCTTC
>.|TRBV6-2/TRBV6-3|TRBJ2-6|once
CASSLQTGSAGANVLTF
TGTGCCAGCAGTCTACAAACAGGGTCTGCTGGGGCCAACGTCCTGACTTTC
>.|TRBV3-1/TRBV3-2|TRBJ2-3|.
CASSQDWGDTQYF
TGTGCCAGCAGCCAAGATTGGGGCGATACGCAGTATTTT
>.|TRBV3-1/TRBV3-2|TRBJ2-5|.
CASSHAPGAGGETQYF
TGTGCCAGCAGTCACGCCCCCGGGGCAGGGGGGGAGACCCAGTACTTC
>.|TRBV5-1|TRBJ2-3|.
CASSLEGGTDTQYF
TGCGCCAGCAGCTTGGAGGGGGGCACAGATACGCAGTATTTT